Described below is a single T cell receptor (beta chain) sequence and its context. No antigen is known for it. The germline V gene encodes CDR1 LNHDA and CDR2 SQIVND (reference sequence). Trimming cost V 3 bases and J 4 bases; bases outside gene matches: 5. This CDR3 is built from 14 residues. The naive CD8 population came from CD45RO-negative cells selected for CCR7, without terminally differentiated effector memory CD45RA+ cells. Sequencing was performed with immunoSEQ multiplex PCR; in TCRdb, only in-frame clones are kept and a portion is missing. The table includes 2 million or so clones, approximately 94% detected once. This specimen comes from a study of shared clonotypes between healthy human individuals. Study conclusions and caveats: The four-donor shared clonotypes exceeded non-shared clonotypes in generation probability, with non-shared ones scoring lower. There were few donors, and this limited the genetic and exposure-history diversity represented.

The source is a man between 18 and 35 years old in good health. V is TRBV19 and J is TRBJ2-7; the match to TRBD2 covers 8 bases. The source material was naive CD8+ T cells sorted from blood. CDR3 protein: CASSINLAGYEQYF. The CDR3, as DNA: TGTGCCAGTAGTATTAATCTAGCGGGTTACGAGCAGTACTTC.